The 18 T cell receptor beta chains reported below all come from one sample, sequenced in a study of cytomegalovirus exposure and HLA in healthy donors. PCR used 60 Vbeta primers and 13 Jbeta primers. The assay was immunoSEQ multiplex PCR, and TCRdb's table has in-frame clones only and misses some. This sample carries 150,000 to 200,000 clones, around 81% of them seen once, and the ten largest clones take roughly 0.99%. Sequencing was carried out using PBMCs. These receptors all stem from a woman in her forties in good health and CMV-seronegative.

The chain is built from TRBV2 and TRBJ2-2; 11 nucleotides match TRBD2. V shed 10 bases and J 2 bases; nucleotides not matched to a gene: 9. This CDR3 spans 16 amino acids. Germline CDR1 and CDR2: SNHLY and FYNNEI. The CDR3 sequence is CAIFVGTSGNTGELFF. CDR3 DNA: TGTGCCATCTTCGTGGGGACTAGCGGTAACACCGGGGAGCTGTTTTTT.

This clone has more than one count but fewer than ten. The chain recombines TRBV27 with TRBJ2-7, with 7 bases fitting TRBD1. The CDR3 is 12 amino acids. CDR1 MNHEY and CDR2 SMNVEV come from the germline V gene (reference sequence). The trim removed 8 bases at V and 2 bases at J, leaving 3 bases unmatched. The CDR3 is CASRTGAYEQYF. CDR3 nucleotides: TGTGCCAGCCGGACAGGCGCCTACGAGCAGTACTTC.

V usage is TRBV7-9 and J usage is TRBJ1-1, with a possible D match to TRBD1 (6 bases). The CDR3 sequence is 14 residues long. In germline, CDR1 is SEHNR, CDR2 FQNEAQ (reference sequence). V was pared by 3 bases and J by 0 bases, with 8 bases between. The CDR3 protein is CASSLGQMNTEAFF. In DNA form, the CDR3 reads TGTGCCAGCAGCTTGGGACAAATGAACACTGAAGCTTTCTTT.

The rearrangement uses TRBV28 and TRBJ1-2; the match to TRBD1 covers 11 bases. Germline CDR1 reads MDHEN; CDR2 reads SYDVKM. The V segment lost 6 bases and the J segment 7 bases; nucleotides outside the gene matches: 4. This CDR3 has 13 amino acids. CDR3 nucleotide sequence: TGTGCCAGCAGGGGGGACAGGGGGGGTGGCTACACCTTC. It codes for CASRGDRGGGYTF.

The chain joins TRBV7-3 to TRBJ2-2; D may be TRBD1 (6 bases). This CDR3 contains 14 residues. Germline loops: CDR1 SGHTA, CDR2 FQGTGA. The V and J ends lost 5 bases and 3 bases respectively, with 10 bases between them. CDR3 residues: CASSRDKYTGELFF. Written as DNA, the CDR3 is TGTGCCAGCAGCCGGGACAAATACACCGGGGAGCTGTTTTTT.

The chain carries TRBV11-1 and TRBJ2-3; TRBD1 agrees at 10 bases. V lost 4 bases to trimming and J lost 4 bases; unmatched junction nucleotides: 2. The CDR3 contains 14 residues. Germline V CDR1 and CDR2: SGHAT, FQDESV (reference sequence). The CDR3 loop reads CASSSGQGADTQYF. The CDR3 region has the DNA TGTGCCAGCAGCTCCGGACAGGGGGCAGATACGCAGTATTTT.

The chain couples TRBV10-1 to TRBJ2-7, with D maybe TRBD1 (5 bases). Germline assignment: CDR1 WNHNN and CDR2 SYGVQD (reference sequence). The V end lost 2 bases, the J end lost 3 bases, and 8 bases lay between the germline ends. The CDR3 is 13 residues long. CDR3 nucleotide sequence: TGCGCCAGCAGTGAGCTGGGGCTCTACGAGCAGTACTTC. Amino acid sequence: CASSELGLYEQYF.

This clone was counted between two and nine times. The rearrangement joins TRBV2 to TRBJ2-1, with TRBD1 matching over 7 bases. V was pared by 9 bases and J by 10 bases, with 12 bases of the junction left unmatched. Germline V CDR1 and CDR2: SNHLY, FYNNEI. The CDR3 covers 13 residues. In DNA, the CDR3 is TGTGCCAGTACCTTGGGACAGACCCTCGAGCAGTTCTTC. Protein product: CASTLGQTLEQFF. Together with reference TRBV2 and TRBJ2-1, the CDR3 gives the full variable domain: EPEVTQTPSHQVTQMGQEVILRCVPISNHLYFYWYRQILGQKVEFLVSFYNNEISEKSEIFDDQFSVERPDGSNFTLKIRSTKLEDSAMYFCASTLGQTLEQFFGPGTRLTVL.

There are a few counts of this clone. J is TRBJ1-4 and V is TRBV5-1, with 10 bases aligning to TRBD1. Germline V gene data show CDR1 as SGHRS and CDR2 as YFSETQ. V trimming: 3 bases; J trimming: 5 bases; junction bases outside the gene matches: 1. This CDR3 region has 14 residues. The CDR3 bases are TGCGCCAGCAGCTGGACAGGGGGGAATGAAAAACTGTTTTTT. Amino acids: CASSWTGGNEKLFF.

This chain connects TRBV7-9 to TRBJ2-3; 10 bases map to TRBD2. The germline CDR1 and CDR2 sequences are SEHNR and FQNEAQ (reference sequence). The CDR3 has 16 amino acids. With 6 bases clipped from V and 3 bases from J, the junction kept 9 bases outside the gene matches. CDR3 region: CASRPRSGRATDTQYF. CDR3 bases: TGTGCCAGCAGACCGCGGAGCGGGAGGGCTACAGATACGCAGTATTTT.

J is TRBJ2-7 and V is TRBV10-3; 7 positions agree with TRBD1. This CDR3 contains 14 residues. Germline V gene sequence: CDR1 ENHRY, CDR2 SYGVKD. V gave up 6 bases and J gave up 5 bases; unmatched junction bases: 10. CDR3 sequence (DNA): TGTGCCATCAGCTTCCGGGACAGCAGCCACGAGCAGTACTTC. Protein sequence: CAISFRDSSHEQYF.

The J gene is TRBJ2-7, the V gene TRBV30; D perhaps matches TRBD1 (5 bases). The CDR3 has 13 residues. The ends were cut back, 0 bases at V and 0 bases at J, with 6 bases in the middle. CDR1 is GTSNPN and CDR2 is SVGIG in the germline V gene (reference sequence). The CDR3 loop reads CAWSVDSSYEQYF. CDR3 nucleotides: TGTGCCTGGAGTGTCGACAGCTCCTACGAGCAGTACTTC. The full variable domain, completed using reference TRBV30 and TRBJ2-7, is SQTIHQWPATLVQPVGSPLSLECTVEGTSNPNLYWYRQAAGRGLQLLFYSVGIGQISSEVPQNLSASRPQDRQFILSSKKLLLSDSGFYLCAWSVDSSYEQYFGPGTRLTVT.

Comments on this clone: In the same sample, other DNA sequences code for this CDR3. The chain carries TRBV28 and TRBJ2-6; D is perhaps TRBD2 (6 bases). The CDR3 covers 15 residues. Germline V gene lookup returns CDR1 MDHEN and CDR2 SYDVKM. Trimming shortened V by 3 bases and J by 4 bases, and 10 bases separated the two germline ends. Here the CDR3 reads CASSLGGAGANVLTF. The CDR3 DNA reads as TGTGCCAGCAGTTTGGGGGGTGCCGGGGCCAACGTCCTGACTTTC.

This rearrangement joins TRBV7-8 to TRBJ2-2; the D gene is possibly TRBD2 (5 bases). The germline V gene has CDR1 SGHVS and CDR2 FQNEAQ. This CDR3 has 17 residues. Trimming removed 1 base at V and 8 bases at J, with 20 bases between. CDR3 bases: TGTGCCAGCAGCTTAGAGTGGCTTGACCGGGGTAGGGGGGAGCTGTTTTTT. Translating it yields CASSLEWLDRGRGELFF.

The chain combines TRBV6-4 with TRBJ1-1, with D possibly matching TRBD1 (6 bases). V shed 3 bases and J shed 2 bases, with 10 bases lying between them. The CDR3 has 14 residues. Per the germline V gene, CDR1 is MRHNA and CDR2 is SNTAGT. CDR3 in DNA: TGTGCCAGCAGTGAGGACAGAGATAACACTGAAGCTTTCTTT. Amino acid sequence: CASSEDRDNTEAFF.

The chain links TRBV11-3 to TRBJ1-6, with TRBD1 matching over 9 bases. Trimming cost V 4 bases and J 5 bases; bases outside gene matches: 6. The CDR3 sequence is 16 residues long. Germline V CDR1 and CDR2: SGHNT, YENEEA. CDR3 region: CASSSGQGKDNSPLHF. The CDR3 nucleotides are TGTGCCAGCAGCTCGGGACAGGGAAAAGATAATTCACCCCTCCACTTT.

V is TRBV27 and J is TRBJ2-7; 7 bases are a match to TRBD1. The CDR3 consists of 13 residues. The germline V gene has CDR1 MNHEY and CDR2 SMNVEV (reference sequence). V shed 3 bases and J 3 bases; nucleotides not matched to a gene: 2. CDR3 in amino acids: CASSLGQLYEQYF. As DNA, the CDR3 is TGTGCCAGCAGTTTGGGACAGCTCTACGAGCAGTACTTC.

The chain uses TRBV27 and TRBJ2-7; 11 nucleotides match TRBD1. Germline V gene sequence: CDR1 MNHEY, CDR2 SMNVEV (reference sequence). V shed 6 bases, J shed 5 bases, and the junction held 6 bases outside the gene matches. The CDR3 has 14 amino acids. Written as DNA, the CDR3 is TGTGCCAGCAGACGGACAGGGGGCAACGACGAGCAGTACTTC. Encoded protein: CASRRTGGNDEQYF.